Each of the 19 T cell receptor beta chains below was sequenced from the same sample in a study of blood T cell repertoires in COVID-19. Profiled with immunoSEQ multiplex PCR; TCRdb holds only in-frame clones, not every one. The table has roughly 150,000 clones, about 91% seen once. Sequencing used peripheral blood. The receptors were gathered from a human donor in a cohort sampled during active COVID-19.

This clone was seen just once. The V and J genes are TRBV5-5 and TRBJ2-5; TRBD2 is a possible D gene (6 bases). The germline V and J ends were trimmed by 7 bases and 0 bases, with 16 bases remaining between them. The CDR3 is made up of 15 amino acids. CDR1 SGHKS and CDR2 YYEKEE come from the germline V gene (reference sequence). CDR3 bases: TGTGCCAGCTCCCGGGACTCTGAGTACCAAGAGACCCAGTACTTC. Translated: CASSRDSEYQETQYF.

V usage is TRBV7-8 and J usage is TRBJ2-5; perhaps TRBD2 as D (5 bases). V was shortened by 5 bases and J by 5 bases, with 15 bases between the two germline ends. CDR1 is SGHVS, CDR2 FQNEAQ, per germline. This CDR3 is built from 14 residues. The CDR3 loop reads CASSARGPGETQYF. In DNA, the CDR3 is TGTGCCAGCAGCGCACGAGGTCCGGGGGAGACCCAGTACTTC.

The chain carries TRBV6-5 and TRBJ1-2; 12 nucleotides agree with TRBD1. Germline loops: CDR1 MNHEY, CDR2 SVGAGI. CDR3 length: 15 amino acids. Trimming took 6 bases from V and 6 from J; bases not matched to a gene: 8. For the CDR3, the DNA is TGTGCCAGCAGAGGGACAGGGGGCCAAGAGGATGGCTACACCTTC. It yields the protein CASRGTGGQEDGYTF.

The V and J genes are TRBV30 and TRBJ2-2, with D possibly being TRBD1 (6 bases). Trimming left V 3 bases short and J 5 bases short, with 13 bases between. The germline CDR1 and CDR2 sequences are GTSNPN and SVGIG (reference sequence). This CDR3 contains 14 residues. In DNA, the CDR3 is TGTGCCTGGAGGGACAGTTCGAGGACCGGGGAGCTGTTTTTT. Translation gives CAWRDSSRTGELFF.

This rearrangement joins TRBV19 to TRBJ1-1; D is unresolved. Looked up from germline, CDR1 is LNHDA and CDR2 is SQIVND (reference sequence). This CDR3 region has 17 residues. V lost 4 bases, J lost 0 bases, and 18 bases lay in between. The CDR3 reads CASSTGNGRALNTEAFF. As DNA, the CDR3 is TGTGCCAGTAGTACGGGCAATGGGCGGGCCTTGAACACTGAAGCTTTCTTT.

The rearrangement uses TRBV4-1 and TRBJ1-2; D unclear. V lost 2 bases and J 7 bases, leaving 8 bases between the germline ends. Germline V gene lookup returns CDR1 MGHRA and CDR2 YSYEKL. The CDR3 sequence is 12 residues long. The CDR3 nucleotides are TGCGCCAGCAGCCAACCTGGAGCTGGCTACACCTTC. It yields the protein CASSQPGAGYTF.

The J gene is TRBJ1-5, the V gene TRBV6-5; tentatively, D is TRBD1 (5 bases). Germline CDR1 and CDR2: MNHEY and SVGAGI. The CDR3 sequence is 14 residues long. V lost 6 bases and J lost 4, with 13 bases in between. The CDR3 region is CASRVGRTNQPQHF. For the CDR3, the DNA is TGTGCCAGCAGGGTTGGACGGACAAATCAGCCCCAGCATTTT.

The CDR3 sequence: CASSPTRDTQYF. CDR3 sequence (DNA): TGTGCCAGCAGTCCGACGAGGGATACGCAGTATTTT. The chain recombines TRBV12-3 or TRBV12-4 with TRBJ2-3; D not resolved. The CDR3 runs to 12 residues. The V end lost 5 bases, the J end lost 6 bases, and 9 bases lay between the germline ends.

The chain joins TRBV7-8 to TRBJ1-2; 8 bases fit TRBD1. V shed 5 bases and J 5 bases; nucleotides not matched to a gene: 19. The CDR3 covers 18 residues. Germline-derived CDR1 and CDR2 are SGHVS and FQNEAQ. The CDR3 sequence is CASSLPRQGPKGGYGYTF. CDR3 nucleotide sequence: TGTGCCAGCAGCCTCCCGAGACAGGGGCCGAAAGGGGGATATGGCTACACCTTC.

This chain uses TRBV7-9 with TRBJ2-3; 8 bases are shared with TRBD2. Trimming removed 6 bases from V and 6 bases from J; junction bases left unmatched: 11. Germline V gene sequence: CDR1 SEHNR, CDR2 FQNEAQ (reference sequence). The CDR3 extends over 15 amino acids. The CDR3 reads CASRPRGVEGDTQYF. The CDR3 DNA sequence: TGTGCCAGCAGGCCGCGGGGGGTAGAAGGGGATACGCAGTATTTT. The whole variable domain, filled in from reference TRBV7-9 and TRBJ2-3, reads DTGVSQNPRHKITKRGQNVTFRCDPISEHNRLYWYRQTLGQGPEFLTYFQNEAQLEKSRLLSDRFSAERPKGSFSTLEIQRTEQGDSAMYLCASRPRGVEGDTQYFGPGTRLTVL.

The chain links TRBV6-1 to TRBJ1-2; D is unresolved. This CDR3 comprises 16 residues. Germline assignment: CDR1 MNHNS and CDR2 SASEGT. Deletions cut 2 bases from V and 5 bases from J, with 18 bases between. CDR3 residues: CASSESEVPEAYGYTF. The CDR3 region has the DNA TGTGCCAGCAGTGAAAGTGAGGTCCCGGAGGCATATGGCTACACCTTC.

V usage is TRBV4-2 and J usage is TRBJ2-7, with D possibly matching TRBD2 (6 bases). V was trimmed by 6 bases and J by 0 bases, leaving 12 bases between them. CDR1 LGHNA and CDR2 YNFKEQ come from the germline V gene. CDR3 length: 14 amino acids. CDR3 in DNA: TGTGCCAGCAGTCTCGGGGGATTCTCCTACGAGCAGTACTTC. It yields the protein CASSLGGFSYEQYF.

The chain uses TRBV19 and TRBJ1-4, with D maybe TRBD1 (5 bases). This CDR3 region has 17 residues. Trimming took off 0 bases at V and 1 base at J, with 12 bases between the two ends. Germline V gene lookup returns CDR1 LNHDA and CDR2 SQIVND (reference sequence). The chain's CDR3 is CASSIDLLGGTNEKLFF. The CDR3 region has the DNA TGTGCCAGTAGTATAGACCTCCTCGGGGGAACTAATGAAAAACTGTTTTTT.

This chain links TRBV19 with TRBJ1-5, with 8 positions matching TRBD1. Trimming removed 9 bases from V and 7 bases from J; junction bases left unmatched: 14. CDR1 and CDR2 from the germline V gene are LNHDA and SQIVND (reference sequence). This CDR3 is 15 amino acids long. Here the CDR3 reads CASSYRGMGTQPQHF. The CDR3 nucleotides are TGTGCCAGCTCCTACAGGGGGATGGGAACCCAGCCCCAGCATTTT.

The chain has TRBV5-6 and TRBJ1-1; D unresolved. Germline CDR1 is SGHDT and CDR2 is YYEEEE. V lost 3 bases and J 1 base, leaving 10 bases between the germline ends. This CDR3 contains 14 residues. The chain's CDR3 is CASSYGVGNTEAFF. The CDR3 DNA sequence: TGTGCCAGCAGCTACGGAGTAGGGAACACTGAAGCTTTCTTT. The full variable domain, completed using reference TRBV5-6 and TRBJ1-1, is DAGVTQSPTHLIKTRGQQVTLRCSPKSGHDTVSWYQQALGQGPQFIFQYYEEEERQRGNFPDRFSGHQFPNYSSELNVNALLLGDSALYLCASSYGVGNTEAFFGQGTRLTVV.

This clone was observed a single time. CDR3 nucleotide sequence: TGTGCCAGCAGCTTAGCTGCGAGCACAGATACGCAGTATTTT. This sequence encodes CASSLAASTDTQYF. The chain couples TRBV7-2 to TRBJ2-3; D call uncertain. The CDR3 loop spans 14 amino acids. The V end was cut by 0 bases, the J end by 0 bases, with 4 bases between. Germline lookup yields CDR1 SGHTA and CDR2 FQGNSA.

CDR3 DNA sequence: TGTGCCAGCAGTTACGCGAGACAGGGGACGAACACTGAAGCTTTCTTT. This translates into CASSYARQGTNTEAFF. The V and J genes are TRBV6-6 and TRBJ1-1; TRBD1 aligns across 8 bases. The CDR3 runs 16 residues. The V gene end was trimmed by 2 bases and the J gene end by 1 base; junction bases not matched to a gene: 6. The germline gives CDR1 MNHNY, CDR2 SVGAGI (reference sequence).

The rearrangement links TRBV18 to TRBJ1-1; 7 bases map to TRBD1. The J segment lost 4 bases and the V segment lost 6 bases, leaving 5 bases of the junction unmatched. From germline, CDR1 is KGHSH and CDR2 LQKENI. CDR3 length: 13 amino acids. In DNA, the CDR3 is TGTGCCAGCTCCCAACGGGACAGCACTGAAGCTTTCTTT. Amino acids: CASSQRDSTEAFF.

Worth noting for this clone: The identical CDR3 is also encoded by other nucleotide sequences in the sample. The V and J genes are TRBV18 and TRBJ1-3, with D unresolved. From germline, CDR1 is KGHSH and CDR2 LQKENI. The germline V and J ends were trimmed by 3 bases and 0 bases, with 9 bases remaining between them. The CDR3 extends over 15 amino acids. Written as DNA, the CDR3 is TGTGCCAGCTCACCGACGGGAAGCTCTGGAAACACCATATATTTT. Translation: CASSPTGSSGNTIYF.